A single T cell receptor (beta chain) is shown here with its context. Its antigen is not identified. One entry per CDR3 protein, called by TCRdb with MiXCR from the RT-PCR reads. The top ten clones hold approximately 7.6% of a sample with 590,000 or so distinct CDR3 sequences, 14% of them seen once. The data were taken from a study of response to subunit inactivated influenza vaccine. The J segment lost 1 base and the V segment lost 0 bases, leaving 20 bases of the junction unmatched. The CDR3 has 22 amino acids. Germline values: CDR1 MNHEY, CDR2 SVGEGT. Broader study findings: The authors suggested that few new T cells are recruited per seasonal influenza vaccination.

This sequence joins TRBV6-2 or TRBV6-3 and TRBJ2-5; TRBD1 matches 10 bases. The starting material was PBMCs from blood, obtained 14 to 15 days before vaccination. The TCR sequence derives from a man aged 50 to 60 who received an inactivated influenza vaccine. In nucleotides, the CDR3 is TGTGCCAGCAGTTACTCGGGAAGGGATGTTGGGACAGGGGTTATAGGCCAAGAGACCCAGTACTTC. Protein product: CASSYSGRDVGTGVIGQETQYF.